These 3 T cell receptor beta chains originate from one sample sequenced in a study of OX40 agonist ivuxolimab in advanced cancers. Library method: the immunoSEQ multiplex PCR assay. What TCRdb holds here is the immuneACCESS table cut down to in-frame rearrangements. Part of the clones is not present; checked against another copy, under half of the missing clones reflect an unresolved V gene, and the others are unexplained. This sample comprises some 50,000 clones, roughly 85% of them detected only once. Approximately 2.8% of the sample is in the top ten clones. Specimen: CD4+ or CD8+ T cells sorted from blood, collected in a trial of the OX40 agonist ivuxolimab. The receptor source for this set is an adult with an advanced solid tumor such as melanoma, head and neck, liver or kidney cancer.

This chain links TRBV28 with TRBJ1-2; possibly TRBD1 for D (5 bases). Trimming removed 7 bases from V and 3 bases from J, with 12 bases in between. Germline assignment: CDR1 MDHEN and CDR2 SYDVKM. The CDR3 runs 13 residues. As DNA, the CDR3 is TGTGCCAGCACCCCGGGACGGCACTATGGCTACACCTTC. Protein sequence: CASTPGRHYGYTF.

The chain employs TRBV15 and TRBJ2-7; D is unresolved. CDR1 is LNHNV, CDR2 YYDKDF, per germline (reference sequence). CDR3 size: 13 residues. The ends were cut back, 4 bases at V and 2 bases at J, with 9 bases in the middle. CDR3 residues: CATSKVGPYEQYF. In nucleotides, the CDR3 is TGTGCCACCAGCAAGGTCGGTCCCTACGAGCAGTACTTC.

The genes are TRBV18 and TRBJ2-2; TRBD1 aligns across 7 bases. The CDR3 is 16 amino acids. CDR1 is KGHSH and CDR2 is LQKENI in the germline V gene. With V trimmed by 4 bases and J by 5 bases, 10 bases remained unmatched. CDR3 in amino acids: CASSRQGPPGTGELFF. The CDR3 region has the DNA TGTGCCAGCTCACGACAGGGACCGCCCGGGACCGGGGAGCTGTTTTTT.